Listed below are T cell receptor beta chains from one sample, sequenced in a study of CD8 T cells in Susac syndrome. TCRdb itself ran the immunoSEQ multiplex PCR reads through MiXCR, one entry per CDR3 protein. This table has 190,000 or so distinct CDR3 sequences, 85% to 95% appearing once. Sequenced sample: CD4+ T cells from PBMCs. These receptors came from a human donor with multiple sclerosis. Each CDR3 is given with its conserved first and last residue. The order of the fields is J gene, V gene, clone size, D gene, CDR3 DNA, CDR3 protein. D genes are given only for firm matches. Not every row has a clone size; where given, it reads once, few, many or a size class.

TRBJ1-4,TRBV27,NA,NA,TGTGCCAGCAGGAGGTTGGGCGGTAATGAAAAACTGTTTTTT,CASRRLGGNEKLFF
TRBJ2-5,TRBV15,NA,NA,TGTGCCACCAGCAGAGATATCCAAGAGACCCAGTACTTC,CATSRDIQETQYF
TRBJ2-5,TRBV2,once,NA,TGTGCCAGCAGCGGGGCAGCGTTGAGGGGAGAGACCCAGTACTTC,CASSGAALRGETQYF
TRBJ1-1,TRBV30,NA,NA,TGTGCCTGGAGTGTACTACAGGCTGCTGGGAACACTGAAGCTTTCTTT,CAWSVLQAAGNTEAFF
TRBJ1-2,TRBV11-2,NA,TRBD1,TGTGCCAGCAGCCCCTCAGACAGGGTCTGGTATGGCTACACCTTC,CASSPSDRVWYGYTF
TRBJ2-5,TRBV9,NA,NA,TGTGCCAGCAGCCCCGAGGTGTACCAAGAGACCCAGTACTTC,CASSPEVYQETQYF
TRBJ2-5,TRBV28,once,NA,TGTGCCAGCAGTTCGCACTGGGGCCGGGAGACCCAGTACTTC,CASSSHWGRETQYF
TRBJ1-2,TRBV5-1,NA,TRBD1,TGCGCCAGCAGCACCGGGACAGCAAACTATGGCTACACCTTC,CASSTGTANYGYTF
TRBJ1-2,TRBV4-1,NA,NA,TGCGCCAGCAAGAAACAGGGCCTCCCGAACTATGGCTACACCTTC,CASKKQGLPNYGYTF
TRBJ2-1,TRBV27,NA,TRBD2,TGTGCCAGCATGACTAGCCGGCTCGGCAATGAGCAGTTCTTC,CASMTSRLGNEQFF
TRBJ2-5,TRBV4-1,NA,NA,TGCGCCAGCAGCCAGGCAGGGCAAGTACTCTACTTC,CASSQAGQVLYF
TRBJ2-3,TRBV3-1,NA,TRBD2,TGTGCCAGCACCTCCACGTCCGGGGGGGCCGTAGATACGCAGTATTTT,CASTSTSGGAVDTQYF